The 2 T cell receptor beta chains listed next were all sequenced from one sample in a study of vaccination effects on CD4 cells after COVID-19. No antigen has been identified for these receptors. Under the ViraFEST assay, PBMC were stimulated with viral peptide pools so that antigen-specific CD4+ T cells expanded. Sequencing was performed afterwards. Subsequent to a culture period of about ten days, CD4+ T cells were isolated. Either the mRNA-1273 or the BNT162b2 vaccine was given to participants as two doses. Here immunoSEQ multiplex PCR was the method, and the copy in TCRdb shows in-frame clones only, minus some. The table shows approximately 65,000 clones, with about 74% occurring only once. Source: CD4+ T cells from PBMCs cultured with HCoV-229E spike peptides, taken after COVID-19 vaccination. The origin of the receptors is a human donor who received a COVID-19 vaccine.

J is TRBJ2-1 and V is TRBV14, with 8 positions matching TRBD1. Trimming at V came to 1 base and at J to 4 bases, leaving 6 bases not matched to a gene. The length of the CDR3 is 16 residues. Looked up from germline, CDR1 is SGHDN and CDR2 is FVKESK. CDR3 coding DNA: TGTGCCAGCAGCCAAGTTTTCGGGACAGGATACAATGAGCAGTTCTTC. Encoded protein: CASSQVFGTGYNEQFF.

The chain employs TRBV24-1 and TRBJ1-1, with D possibly being TRBD1 (5 bases). The germline gives CDR1 KGHDR, CDR2 SFDVKD. The CDR3 covers 13 residues. V shed 9 bases and J shed 7 bases, with 17 bases lying between them. CDR3 DNA: TGTGCCACCTCGAGGGAGGGGCAAGGTGAAGCTTTCTTT. As protein: CATSREGQGEAFF.